Only a few counts were recorded for the clone carrying this TCR beta chain. The antigen is not known. The CDR3 is made up of 16 amino acids. Germline loops: CDR1 SEHNR, CDR2 FQNEAQ (reference sequence). Unmatched junction bases numbered 6, after V lost 5 bases and J lost 5 bases. The record originates from a study of blood T cells in healthy people across ages. Study results and caveats: The long-lived group displayed more naive CD4+ cells, plus higher diversity, than the aged donors did.

A second about 6 to 11 cycle PCR used barcoded and J-beta primers. Tags on each cDNA molecule came from a template-switch adaptor with 12 random nucleotides. TCRdb redid the calling of the 5' RACE reads with MiXCR, one entry per CDR3 protein. The sample carries about 1,800,000 distinct CDR3 sequences, roughly 30% recorded once. The TCR originated in a woman in her twenties or thirties in good health. Sample: blood. The V gene is TRBV7-9, the J gene TRBJ2-2; 12 bases fit TRBD2. CDR3: CASSPTSGSNTGELFF. CDR3 bases: TGTGCCAGCAGCCCGACTAGCGGGAGCAATACCGGGGAGCTGTTTTTT.